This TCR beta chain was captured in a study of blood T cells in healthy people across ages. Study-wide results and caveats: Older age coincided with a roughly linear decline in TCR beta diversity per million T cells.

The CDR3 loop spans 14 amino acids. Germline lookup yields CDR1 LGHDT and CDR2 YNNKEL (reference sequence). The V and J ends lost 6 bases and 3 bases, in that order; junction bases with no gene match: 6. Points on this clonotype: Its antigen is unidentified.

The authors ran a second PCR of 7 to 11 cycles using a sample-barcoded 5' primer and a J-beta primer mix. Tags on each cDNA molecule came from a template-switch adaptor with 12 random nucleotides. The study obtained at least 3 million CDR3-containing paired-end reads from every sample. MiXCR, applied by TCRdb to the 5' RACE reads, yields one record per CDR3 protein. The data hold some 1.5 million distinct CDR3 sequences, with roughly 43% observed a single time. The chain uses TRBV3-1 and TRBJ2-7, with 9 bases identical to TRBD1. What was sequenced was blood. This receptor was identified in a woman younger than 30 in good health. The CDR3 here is CASSHRQGGYEQYF. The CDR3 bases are TGTGCCAGCAGTCACCGACAGGGGGGCTACGAGCAGTACTTC.